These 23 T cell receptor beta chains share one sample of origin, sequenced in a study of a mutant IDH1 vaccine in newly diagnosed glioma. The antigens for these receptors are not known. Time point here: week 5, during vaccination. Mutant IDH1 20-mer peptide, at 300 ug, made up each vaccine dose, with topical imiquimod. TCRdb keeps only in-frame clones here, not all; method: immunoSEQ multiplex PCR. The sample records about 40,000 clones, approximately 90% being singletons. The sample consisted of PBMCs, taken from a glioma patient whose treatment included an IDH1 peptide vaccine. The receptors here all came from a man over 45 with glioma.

The CDR3 bases are TGTGCCAGCAGTTACCGAGCAGGGAGCAATCAGCCCCAGCATTTT. Translation gives CASSYRAGSNQPQHF. The genes are TRBV6-5 and TRBJ1-5; the D gene is possibly TRBD1 (5 bases). CDR3 length equals 15 residues. From germline, CDR1 is MNHEY and CDR2 SVGAGI. Deletions cut 2 bases from V and 1 base from J, with 9 bases between.

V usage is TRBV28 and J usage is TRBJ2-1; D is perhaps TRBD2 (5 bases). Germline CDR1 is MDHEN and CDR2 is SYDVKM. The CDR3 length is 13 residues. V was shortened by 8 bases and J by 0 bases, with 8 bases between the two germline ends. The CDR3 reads CASGLTSYNEQFF. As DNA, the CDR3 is TGTGCCAGCGGACTGACCTCCTACAATGAGCAGTTCTTC.

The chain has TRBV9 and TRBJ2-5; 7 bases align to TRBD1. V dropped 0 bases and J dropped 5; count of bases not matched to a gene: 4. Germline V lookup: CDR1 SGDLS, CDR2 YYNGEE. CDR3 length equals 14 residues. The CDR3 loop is CASSVGGGWETQYF. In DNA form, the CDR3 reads TGTGCCAGCAGCGTAGGAGGGGGCTGGGAGACCCAGTACTTC.

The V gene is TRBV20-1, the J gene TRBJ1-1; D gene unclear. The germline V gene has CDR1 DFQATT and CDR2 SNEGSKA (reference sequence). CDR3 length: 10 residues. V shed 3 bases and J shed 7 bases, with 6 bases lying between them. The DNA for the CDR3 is TGCAGTGCTAGCGTTGTTGAAGCTTTCTTT. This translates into CSASVVEAFF.

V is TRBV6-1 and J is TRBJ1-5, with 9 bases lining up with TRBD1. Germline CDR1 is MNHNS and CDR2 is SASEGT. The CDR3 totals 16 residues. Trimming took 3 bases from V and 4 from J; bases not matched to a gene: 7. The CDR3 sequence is CASSDQGTGPNQPQHF. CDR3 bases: TGTGCCAGCAGTGACCAAGGGACAGGGCCAAATCAGCCCCAGCATTTT.

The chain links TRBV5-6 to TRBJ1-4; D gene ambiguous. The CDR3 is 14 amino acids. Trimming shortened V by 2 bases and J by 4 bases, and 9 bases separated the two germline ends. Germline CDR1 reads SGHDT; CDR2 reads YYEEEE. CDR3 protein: CASSLGQLNEKLFF. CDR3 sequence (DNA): TGTGCCAGCAGCTTAGGCCAGCTTAATGAAAAACTGTTTTTT.

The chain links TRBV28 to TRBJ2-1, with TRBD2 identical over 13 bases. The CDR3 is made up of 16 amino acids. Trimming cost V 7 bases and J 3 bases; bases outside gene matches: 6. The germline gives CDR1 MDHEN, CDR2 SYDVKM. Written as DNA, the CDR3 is TGTGCCAGCACCCTGACTAGCGGGGGGCACTACAATGAGCAGTTCTTC. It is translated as CASTLTSGGHYNEQFF.

This CDR3 reads CAISEVQRSNYEQYF. The CDR3, as DNA: TGTGCCATCAGTGAGGTACAGCGGAGTAACTACGAGCAGTACTTC. The chain links TRBV10-3 to TRBJ2-7, with D possibly matching TRBD2 (5 bases). V dropped 2 bases and J dropped 3 bases, with 14 bases sitting between them. This CDR3 is built from 15 residues. Germline V gene sequence: CDR1 ENHRY, CDR2 SYGVKD.

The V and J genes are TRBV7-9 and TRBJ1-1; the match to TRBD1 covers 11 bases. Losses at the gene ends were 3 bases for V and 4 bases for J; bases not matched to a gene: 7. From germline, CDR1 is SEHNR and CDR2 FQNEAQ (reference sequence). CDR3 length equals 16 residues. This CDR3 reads CASSFRDRGRGTEAFF. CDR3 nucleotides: TGTGCCAGCAGCTTCCGGGACAGGGGGAGAGGCACTGAAGCTTTCTTT.

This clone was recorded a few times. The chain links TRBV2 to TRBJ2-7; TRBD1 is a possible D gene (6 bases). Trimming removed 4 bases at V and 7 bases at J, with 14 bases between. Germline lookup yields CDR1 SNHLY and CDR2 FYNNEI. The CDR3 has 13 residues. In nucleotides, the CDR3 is TGTGCCAGCAGTGCCAAACAGGGTTGGGAGCAGTACTTC. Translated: CASSAKQGWEQYF.

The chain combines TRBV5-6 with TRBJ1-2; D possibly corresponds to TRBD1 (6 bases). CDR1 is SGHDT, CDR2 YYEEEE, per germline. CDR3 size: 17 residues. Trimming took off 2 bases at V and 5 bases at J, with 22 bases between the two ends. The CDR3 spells CASSLSQGLRMGYGYTF. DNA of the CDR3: TGTGCCAGCAGCTTATCACAGGGTTTAAGGATGGGGTATGGCTACACCTTC.

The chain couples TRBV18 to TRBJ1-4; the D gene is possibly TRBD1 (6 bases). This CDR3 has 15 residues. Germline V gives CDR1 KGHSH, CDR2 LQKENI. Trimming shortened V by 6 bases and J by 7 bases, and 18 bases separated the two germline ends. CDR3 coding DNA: TGTGCCAGCTCCTACGGGACACTGAAACTTGAAAAACTGTTTTTT. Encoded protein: CASSYGTLKLEKLFF.

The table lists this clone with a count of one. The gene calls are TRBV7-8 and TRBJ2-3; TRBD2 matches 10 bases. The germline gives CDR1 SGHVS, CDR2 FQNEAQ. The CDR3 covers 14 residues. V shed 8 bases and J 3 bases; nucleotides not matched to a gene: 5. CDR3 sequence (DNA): TGTGCCAGCCGAAAGCGGGAGGGAACAGATACGCAGTATTTT. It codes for CASRKREGTDTQYF.

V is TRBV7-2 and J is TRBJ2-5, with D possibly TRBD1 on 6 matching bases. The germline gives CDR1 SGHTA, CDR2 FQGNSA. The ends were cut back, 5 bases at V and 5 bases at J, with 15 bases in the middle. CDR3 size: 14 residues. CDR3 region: CASSDRGGRETQYF. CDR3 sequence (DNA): TGTGCCAGCAGCGACCGAGGGGGAAGGGAGACCCAGTACTTC.

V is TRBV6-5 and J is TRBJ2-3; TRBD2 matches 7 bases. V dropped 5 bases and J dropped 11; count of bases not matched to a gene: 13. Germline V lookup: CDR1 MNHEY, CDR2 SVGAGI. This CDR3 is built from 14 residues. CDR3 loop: CASSPLRLAPLQYF. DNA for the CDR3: TGTGCCAGCAGTCCCCTACGACTAGCTCCTTTGCAGTATTTT.

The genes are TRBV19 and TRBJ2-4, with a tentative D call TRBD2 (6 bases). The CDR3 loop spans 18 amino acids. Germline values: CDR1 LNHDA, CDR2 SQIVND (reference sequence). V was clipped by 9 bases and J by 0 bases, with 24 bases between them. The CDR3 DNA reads TGTGCCAGCGAGGCTCAGGGAGGTTTTTACTTAGCCAAAAACATTCAGTACTTC. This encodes CASEAQGGFYLAKNIQYF.

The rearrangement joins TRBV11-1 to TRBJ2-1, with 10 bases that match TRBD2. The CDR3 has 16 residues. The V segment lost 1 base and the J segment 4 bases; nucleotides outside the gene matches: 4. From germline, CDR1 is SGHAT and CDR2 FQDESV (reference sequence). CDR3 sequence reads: CASSLGLAGVYNEQFF. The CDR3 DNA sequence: TGTGCCAGCAGCTTAGGGCTAGCGGGAGTATACAATGAGCAGTTCTTC.

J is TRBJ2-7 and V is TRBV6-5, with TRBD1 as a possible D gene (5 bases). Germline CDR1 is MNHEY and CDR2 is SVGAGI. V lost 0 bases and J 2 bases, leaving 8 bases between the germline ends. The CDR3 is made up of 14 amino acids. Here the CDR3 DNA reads TGTGCCAGCAGTTACTCGTACAGGACCTACGAGCAGTACTTC. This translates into CASSYSYRTYEQYF.

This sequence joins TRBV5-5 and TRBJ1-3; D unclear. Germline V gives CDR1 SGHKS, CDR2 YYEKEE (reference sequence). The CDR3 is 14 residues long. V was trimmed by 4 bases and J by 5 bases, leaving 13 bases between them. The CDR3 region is CASSEPSTRNTIYF. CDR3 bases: TGTGCCAGCAGCGAACCGAGTACCAGAAACACCATATATTTT.

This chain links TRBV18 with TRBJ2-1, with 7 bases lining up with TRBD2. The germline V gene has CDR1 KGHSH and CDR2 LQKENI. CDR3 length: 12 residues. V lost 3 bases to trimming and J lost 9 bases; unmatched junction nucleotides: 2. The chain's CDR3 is CASSPREREQFF. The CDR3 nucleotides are TGTGCCAGCTCACCGCGGGAGCGTGAGCAGTTCTTC.

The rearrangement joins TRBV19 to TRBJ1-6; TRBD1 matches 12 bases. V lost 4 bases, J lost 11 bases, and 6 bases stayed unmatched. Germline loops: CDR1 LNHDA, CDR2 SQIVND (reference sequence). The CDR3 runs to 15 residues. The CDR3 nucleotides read TGTGCCAGTAGTACGCACCGGGACAGGGGGCCACCCCTCCACTTT. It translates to CASSTHRDRGPPLHF.

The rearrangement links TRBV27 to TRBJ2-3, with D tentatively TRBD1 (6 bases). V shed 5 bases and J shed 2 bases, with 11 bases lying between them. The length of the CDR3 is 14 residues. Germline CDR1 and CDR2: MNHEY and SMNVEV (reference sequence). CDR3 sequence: CASSLQGYTDTQYF. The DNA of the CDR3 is TGTGCCAGCAGTCTACAGGGTTACACAGATACGCAGTATTTT.

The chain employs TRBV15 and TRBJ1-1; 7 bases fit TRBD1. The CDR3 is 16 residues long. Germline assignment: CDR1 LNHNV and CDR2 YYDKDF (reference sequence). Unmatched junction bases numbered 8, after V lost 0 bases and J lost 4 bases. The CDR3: CATSRDMTGRSTEAFF. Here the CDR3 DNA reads TGTGCCACCAGCAGAGATATGACAGGGAGAAGCACTGAAGCTTTCTTT.